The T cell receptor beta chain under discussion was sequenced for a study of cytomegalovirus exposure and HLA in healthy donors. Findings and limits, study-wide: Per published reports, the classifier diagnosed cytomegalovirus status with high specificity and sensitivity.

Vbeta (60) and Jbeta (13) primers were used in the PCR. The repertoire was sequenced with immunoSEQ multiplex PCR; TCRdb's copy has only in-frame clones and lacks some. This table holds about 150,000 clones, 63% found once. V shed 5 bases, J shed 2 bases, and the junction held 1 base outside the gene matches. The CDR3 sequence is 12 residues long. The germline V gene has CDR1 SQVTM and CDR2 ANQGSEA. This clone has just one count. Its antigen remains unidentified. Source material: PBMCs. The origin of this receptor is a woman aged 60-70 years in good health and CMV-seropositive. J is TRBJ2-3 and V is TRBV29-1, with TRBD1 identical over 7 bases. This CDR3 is CSVTGDTDTQYF. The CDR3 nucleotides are TGCAGCGTTACAGGGGACACAGATACGCAGTATTTT.